Listed here are 28 T cell receptor beta chains from one sample, sequenced in a study of blood T cell repertoires in COVID-19. Sequencing was performed with immunoSEQ multiplex PCR; in TCRdb, only in-frame clones are kept and a portion is missing. The sample carries approximately 400,000 clones, 81% recorded once. The sample consisted of peripheral blood. The receptors derive from a human donor with acute or convalescent COVID-19. The donor label of this sample is uncertain.

The chain combines TRBV7-2 with TRBJ2-1; 8 nucleotides line up with TRBD2. J was trimmed by 8 bases and V by 0 bases; bases with no gene match: 9. CDR3 size: 16 residues. Germline values: CDR1 SGHTA, CDR2 FQGNSA. As DNA, the CDR3 is TGTGCCAGCAGCTTAGCACGGACTAGCAGTCGGGATGAGCAGTTCTTC. Protein sequence: CASSLARTSSRDEQFF.

V and J are TRBV5-1 and TRBJ1-1, with TRBD1 matching 8 bases. Germline loops: CDR1 SGHRS, CDR2 YFSETQ. This CDR3 has 15 amino acids. V gave up 4 bases and J gave up 5 bases; unmatched junction bases: 10. CDR3 bases: TGCGCCAGCAGCCAAGAGACAGGGGTGGTGACTGAAGCTTTCTTT. Residues: CASSQETGVVTEAFF.

The table lists this clone with a few counts. J is TRBJ1-1 and V is TRBV4-1; a possible D gene is TRBD1 (6 bases). V lost 0 bases and J 1 base, leaving 18 bases between the germline ends. CDR3 length equals 18 residues. Germline lookup yields CDR1 MGHRA and CDR2 YSYEKL. CDR3: CASSQDPRQVRRNTEAFF. The CDR3 DNA sequence: TGCGCCAGCAGCCAAGATCCAAGACAGGTAAGAAGGAACACTGAAGCTTTCTTT.

The chain is built from TRBV28 and TRBJ1-2; 8 nucleotides align to TRBD1. Germline values: CDR1 MDHEN, CDR2 SYDVKM. The CDR3 consists of 17 residues. Unmatched junction bases numbered 12, after V lost 2 bases and J lost 4 bases. The CDR3 here is CASSLRFRGLSGYGYTF. The CDR3 DNA sequence: TGTGCCAGCAGTTTAAGATTCAGGGGGCTGAGTGGCTATGGCTACACCTTC.

CDR3 loop: CASGTLQGRRTEAFF. CDR3 nucleotides: TGTGCCAGCGGCACCCTACAGGGCAGGAGGACTGAAGCTTTCTTT. V usage is TRBV28 and J usage is TRBJ1-1, with D tentatively TRBD1 (6 bases). Trimming took off 8 bases at V and 5 bases at J, with 21 bases between the two ends. This CDR3 comprises 15 residues. From germline, CDR1 is MDHEN and CDR2 SYDVKM.

This clone is a singleton in its sample. The chain joins TRBV18 to TRBJ1-1; 9 bases agree with TRBD1. Germline V gene sequence: CDR1 KGHSH, CDR2 LQKENI. The CDR3 is 14 residues long. The trim removed 4 bases at V and 1 base at J, leaving 1 base unmatched. The CDR3 here is CASSQDRGNTEAFF. In nucleotides, the CDR3 is TGTGCCAGCTCACAGGACAGGGGGAACACTGAAGCTTTCTTT.

The chain carries TRBV30 and TRBJ2-5; maybe TRBD2 (5 bases). CDR3 length equals 14 residues. V was shortened by 2 bases and J by 6 bases, with 16 bases between the two germline ends. Germline V gene sequence: CDR1 GTSNPN, CDR2 SVGIG (reference sequence). This CDR3 is CAWSRGLGLKTQYF. Written as DNA, the CDR3 is TGTGCCTGGAGTCGAGGACTTGGCCTCAAGACCCAGTACTTC.

The genes are TRBV7-9 and TRBJ1-2, with D possibly being TRBD1 (5 bases). CDR3 size: 13 residues. Germline CDR1 and CDR2: SEHNR and FQNEAQ (reference sequence). Between the trimmed V and J ends, which lost 1 base and 6 bases, there was a span of 9 bases. The CDR3 loop reads CASSLVLGDGYTF. The CDR3 bases are TGTGCCAGCAGCTTAGTGTTAGGGGATGGCTACACCTTC.

CDR3 nucleotides: TGTGCCAGCAGCGGGTCAGGGGATACGCAGTATTTT. This translates into CASSGSGDTQYF. The chain couples TRBV11-3 to TRBJ2-3, with a possible D match to TRBD1 (5 bases). Looked up from germline, CDR1 is SGHNT and CDR2 is YENEEA. The CDR3 length is 12 residues. V shed 5 bases and J shed 6 bases, with 9 bases lying between them. Full variable domain (outside the CDR3, taken from reference TRBV11-3 and TRBJ2-3): EAGVVQSPRYKIIEKKQPVAFWCNPISGHNTLYWYLQNLGQGPELLIRYENEEAVDDSQLPKDRFSAERLKGVDSTLKIQPAELGDSAVYLCASSGSGDTQYFGPGTRLTVL.

V usage is TRBV28 and J usage is TRBJ2-2, with 7 bases identical to TRBD2. This CDR3 region has 12 residues. Germline CDR1 is MDHEN and CDR2 is SYDVKM. CDR3 residues: CATGGNTGELFF. CDR3 nucleotides: TGTGCGACGGGGGGGAACACCGGGGAGCTGTTTTTT.

In its sample, this clone was seen once. V usage is TRBV4-1 and J usage is TRBJ1-1; 7 nucleotides agree with TRBD1. The CDR3 spans 15 residues. The V gene end was trimmed by 4 bases and the J gene end by 4 bases; junction bases not matched to a gene: 9. Germline assignment: CDR1 MGHRA and CDR2 YSYEKL. CDR3 nucleotide sequence: TGCGCCAGCAGCCTACATACAGGGGTTGGCACTGAAGCTTTCTTT. Translated: CASSLHTGVGTEAFF.

The chain recombines TRBV30 with TRBJ2-1; tentative D call: TRBD2 (6 bases). Germline V gene data show CDR1 as GTSNPN and CDR2 as SVGIG (reference sequence). There are 14 residues in the CDR3. With 1 base removed from V and 9 bases from J, the gap between germline ends came to 16 bases. The CDR3 DNA is TGTGCCTGGAGTGGATTGGACTATTTTAGTGAGCAGTTCTTC. The encoded protein is CAWSGLDYFSEQFF.

The chain couples TRBV3-1 (or the pseudogene TRBV3-2) to TRBJ2-1, with D maybe TRBD1 (5 bases). Per germline, CDR1 LGHDT and CDR2 YNNKEL (reference sequence). Trimming took 3 bases from V and 4 from J, leaving 22 bases between them. CDR3 size: 18 residues. The CDR3 spells CASSHIFPQGSRYNEQFF. The CDR3 DNA follows: TGTGCCAGCAGCCATATATTTCCGCAGGGCAGTCGGTACAATGAGCAGTTCTTC.

This clone was counted a single time. The V and J genes are TRBV2 and TRBJ2-3; D call uncertain. CDR3 size: 15 residues. CDR1 is SNHLY and CDR2 is FYNNEI in the germline V gene. V was trimmed by 4 bases and J by 4 bases, leaving 15 bases between them. CDR3 amino acids: CASSGLPLEADTQYF. In DNA, the CDR3 is TGTGCCAGCAGTGGGCTACCACTTGAGGCAGATACGCAGTATTTT. The full variable domain, in which reference TRBV2 and TRBJ2-3 provide the parts outside the CDR3, is EPEVTQTPSHQVTQMGQEVILRCVPISNHLYFYWYRQILGQKVEFLVSFYNNEISEKSEIFDDQFSVERPDGSNFTLKIRSTKLEDSAMYFCASSGLPLEADTQYFGPGTRLTVL.

The chain couples TRBV7-8 to TRBJ2-2; D call uncertain. There are 13 residues in the CDR3. The germline V gene encodes CDR1 SGHVS and CDR2 FQNEAQ. With 6 bases removed from V and 4 bases from J, the gap between germline ends came to 9 bases. CDR3 sequence (DNA): TGTGCCAGCAGTACTCTAGGCACCGGGGAGCTGTTTTTT. Its translation is CASSTLGTGELFF.

V and J are TRBV30 and TRBJ2-3, with TRBD2 identical over 11 bases. Germline loops: CDR1 GTSNPN, CDR2 SVGIG (reference sequence). V dropped 2 bases and J dropped 0; count of bases not matched to a gene: 16. The CDR3 covers 20 residues. CDR3 loop: CAWSTLTSGTVASSTDTQYF. CDR3 in DNA: TGTGCCTGGAGTACTCTGACTAGCGGGACCGTTGCTTCTAGCACAGATACGCAGTATTTT.

The chain has TRBV3-1 (or the pseudogene TRBV3-2) and TRBJ2-3, with D unclear. The V and J ends lost 5 bases and 6 bases respectively, with 6 bases between them. Germline CDR1 and CDR2: LGHDT and YNNKEL (reference sequence). This CDR3 is 11 amino acids long. The chain's CDR3 is CASSFLDTQYF. For the CDR3, the DNA is TGTGCCAGCAGCTTCTTGGATACGCAGTATTTT.

The rearrangement links TRBV2 to TRBJ2-7; the D gene is possibly TRBD1 (6 bases). This CDR3 is 12 amino acids long. Germline lookup yields CDR1 SNHLY and CDR2 FYNNEI. V was clipped by 6 bases and J by 3 bases, with 9 bases between them. CDR3 region: CASSVQGYEQYF. The CDR3 DNA is TGTGCCAGCAGCGTACAGGGCTACGAGCAGTACTTC.

V gene TRBV7-2 combines with J gene TRBJ2-7, with TRBD2 matching 16 bases. CDR1 and CDR2 from the germline V gene are SGHTA and FQGNSA. The CDR3 contains 18 residues. V gave up 4 bases and J gave up 3 bases; unmatched junction bases: 9. The CDR3 DNA follows: TGTGCCAGCAGCTCCCCCCTGGGACTAGCGGGGGGGAACTACGAGCAGTACTTC. This sequence encodes CASSSPLGLAGGNYEQYF.

The V gene is TRBV27, the J gene TRBJ1-2; 8 bases are a match to TRBD1. V shed 5 bases and J 8 bases; nucleotides not matched to a gene: 7. Per the germline V gene, CDR1 is MNHEY and CDR2 is SMNVEV (reference sequence). This CDR3 is 13 amino acids long. The CDR3 is CASSPDRGLGYTF. CDR3 nucleotide sequence: TGTGCCAGCAGTCCCGACAGGGGTTTAGGCTACACCTTC.

The V and J genes are TRBV25-1 and TRBJ1-4, with 9 bases matching TRBD1. The CDR3 totals 15 residues. V shed 8 bases, J shed 7 bases, and the junction held 11 bases outside the gene matches. Germline-derived CDR1 and CDR2 are MGHDK and SYGVNS. The CDR3 loop is CASGVLGQGIEKLFF. In nucleotides, the CDR3 is TGTGCCAGCGGGGTCCTGGGACAGGGCATTGAAAAACTGTTTTTT.

The chain links TRBV4-2 to TRBJ1-2, with 9 bases that match TRBD1. Germline CDR1 reads LGHNA; CDR2 reads YNFKEQ. The CDR3 totals 16 residues. Trimming at V came to 0 bases and at J to 5 bases, leaving 7 bases not matched to a gene. CDR3 sequence reads: CASSQDMGQGFYGYTF. The CDR3, as DNA: TGTGCCAGCAGCCAAGATATGGGACAGGGCTTTTATGGCTACACCTTC.

The gene calls are TRBV13 and TRBJ2-7; TRBD1 is a possible D gene (7 bases). Looked up from germline, CDR1 is PRHDT and CDR2 is FYEKMQ (reference sequence). CDR3 length: 15 residues. The V end lost 1 base, the J end lost 5 bases, and 15 bases lay between the germline ends. CDR3 coding DNA: TGTGCCAGCAGCTTAGCGGGGGACAGAGGCCACGAGCAGTACTTC. Protein sequence: CASSLAGDRGHEQYF.

The chain is built from TRBV5-1 and TRBJ1-2, with a tentative D call TRBD1 (6 bases). Trimming stripped 0 bases from V and 8 bases from J, with 14 bases between. The CDR3 runs to 14 residues. Per germline, CDR1 SGHRS and CDR2 YFSETQ. CDR3 residues: CASSLGTATRGYTF. CDR3 DNA: TGCGCCAGCAGCTTGGGGACAGCAACTAGGGGCTACACCTTC.

This rearrangement joins TRBV7-2 to TRBJ1-1; TRBD1 is a possible D gene (5 bases). V shed 5 bases and J shed 0 bases, with 13 bases lying between them. The CDR3 totals 15 residues. Germline V gene lookup returns CDR1 SGHTA and CDR2 FQGNSA. This CDR3 is CASSPQGYVNTEAFF. For the CDR3, the DNA is TGTGCCAGCAGCCCCCAGGGTTACGTGAACACTGAAGCTTTCTTT.

The DNA of the CDR3 is TGTGCCAGTAGCGCGGACAGGGCAGTGGTGAAGGGTGGCTACACCTTC. Encoded protein: CASSADRAVVKGGYTF. The chain has TRBV19 and TRBJ1-2; TRBD1 matches 8 bases. The CDR3 runs 16 residues. Germline-derived CDR1 and CDR2 are LNHDA and SQIVND (reference sequence). V dropped 6 bases and J dropped 7; count of bases not matched to a gene: 16.

The chain employs TRBV6-5 and TRBJ2-5, with 11 bases identical to TRBD1. The CDR3 totals 14 residues. Trimming cost V 8 bases and J 4 bases; bases outside gene matches: 6. The germline gives CDR1 MNHEY, CDR2 SVGAGI. The CDR3 bases are TGTGCCAGCGTCTGGGACAGGGGGAGAGAGACCCAGTACTTC. Amino acid sequence: CASVWDRGRETQYF.

CDR3 bases: TGTGCCAGTAGTACCGGGACAGGGGCCCTCATGAACACTGAAGCTTTCTTT. Translation: CASSTGTGALMNTEAFF. V usage is TRBV19 and J usage is TRBJ1-1, with 10 bases that match TRBD1. The CDR3 has 17 residues. The V gene end was trimmed by 4 bases and the J gene end by 0 bases; junction bases not matched to a gene: 8. Per the germline V gene, CDR1 is LNHDA and CDR2 is SQIVND (reference sequence).